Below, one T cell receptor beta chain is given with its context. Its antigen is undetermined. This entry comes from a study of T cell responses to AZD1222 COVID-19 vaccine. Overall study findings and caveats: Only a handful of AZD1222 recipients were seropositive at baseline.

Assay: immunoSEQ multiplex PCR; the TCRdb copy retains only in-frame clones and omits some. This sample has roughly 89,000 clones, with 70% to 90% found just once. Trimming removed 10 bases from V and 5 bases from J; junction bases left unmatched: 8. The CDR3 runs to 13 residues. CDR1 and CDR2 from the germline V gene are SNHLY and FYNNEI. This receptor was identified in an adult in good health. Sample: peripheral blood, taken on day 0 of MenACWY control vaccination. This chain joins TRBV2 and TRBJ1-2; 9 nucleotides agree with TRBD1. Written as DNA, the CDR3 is TGTGCCACCAGACAGGGGGTGAAGTATGGCTACACCTTC. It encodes CATRQGVKYGYTF.